A selection of T cell receptor beta chains follows, all from one sample in a study of cytomegalovirus exposure and HLA in healthy donors. The data were produced by immunoSEQ multiplex PCR, yet TCRdb's version contains in-frame clones alone and is incomplete. This sample yields about 170,000 clones, of which approximately 80% are seen a single time; 4.8% belongs to the top ten. The sample taken for sequencing was PBMCs. The receptors derive from a man aged 18 to 30 in good health and CMV-seronegative. CDR3s include the opening cysteine and the closing phenylalanine or tryptophan. A D gene is named only where the DNA matches it firmly. Clone size is shown for a subset of rows, as once, few, many or a class of expanded clone.

V gene	clone size	D gene	J gene	CDR3 protein	CDR3 DNA
TRBV6-1	.	.	TRBJ2-3	CASRVTDTQYF	TGTGCCAGCCGGGTCACAGATACGCAGTATTTT
TRBV11-2	.	.	TRBJ2-5	CASSLKPPGAQYF	TGTGCCAGCAGCTTGAAACCACCCGGGGCCCAGTACTTC
TRBV4-1	.	.	TRBJ2-1	CASKGVMNEQFF	TGCGCCAGCAAAGGAGTTATGAATGAGCAGTTCTTC
TRBV5-4	.	TRBD1	TRBJ1-6	CASSLDRGYNSPLHF	TGTGCCAGCAGCTTGGACAGGGGTTATAATTCACCCCTCCACTTT
TRBV4-3	.	TRBD1	TRBJ1-1	CASSQDPGGLFMNTEAFF	TGCGCCAGCAGCCAAGATCCAGGGGGCTTATTCATGAACACTGAAGCTTTCTTT
TRBV2	.	.	TRBJ2-2	CATNAGAITGELFF	TGTGCCACAAACGCGGGGGCCATCACCGGGGAGCTGTTTTTT
TRBV5-6	.	TRBD1	TRBJ1-1	CASTRQGGTEAFF	TGTGCCAGCACCAGACAGGGGGGGACTGAAGCTTTCTTT
TRBV7-9	.	.	TRBJ2-7	CASSPPGTDSYEQYF	TGTGCCAGCAGCCCCCCCGGGACTGACTCCTACGAGCAGTACTTC
TRBV6-1	.	.	TRBJ1-4	CASSGEGEWWNEKLFF	TGTGCCAGCAGTGGGGAGGGCGAATGGTGGAATGAAAAACTGTTTTTT
TRBV5-4	.	TRBD2	TRBJ2-7	CASSPGTSGGDLEQYF	TGTGCCAGCAGCCCTGGGACTAGCGGGGGGGACCTCGAGCAGTACTTC
TRBV5-1	.	TRBD2	TRBJ2-7	CASSLWLVGTSGERQQYF	TGCGCCAGCAGCTTGTGGTTAGTCGGGACTAGCGGCGAGAGGCAGCAGTACTTC
TRBV19	.	TRBD2	TRBJ2-1	CASSPPGLAGYNEQFF	TGTGCCAGTAGCCCACCGGGACTAGCGGGATACAATGAGCAGTTCTTC
TRBV2	.	.	TRBJ1-2	CASSSQGTNYGYTF	TGTGCCAGCAGTTCACAGGGTACTAACTATGGCTACACCTTC
TRBV5-1	.	TRBD1	TRBJ1-1	CASSRDRVWDTEAFF	TGCGCCAGCAGCCGGGACAGGGTCTGGGACACTGAAGCTTTCTTT
TRBV28	few	.	TRBJ2-2	CASSTRGSGTGELFF	TGTGCCAGCAGTACCCGTGGGTCGGGAACCGGGGAGCTGTTTTTT
TRBV7-7	once	TRBD1	TRBJ2-7	CASSPDRGLTEQYF	TGTGCTAGCAGCCCTGACAGGGGGCTTACCGAGCAGTACTTC
TRBV7-6	.	.	TRBJ1-1	CASSAQETGEAFF	TGTGCCAGCAGCGCCCAAGAGACAGGCGAAGCTTTCTTT
TRBV2	.	.	TRBJ1-2	CASSERWLGYTF	TGTGCCAGCAGTGAGAGGTGGTTGGGCTACACCTTC
TRBV6-1	.	TRBD1	TRBJ2-1	CASSEWGTGGGYEQFF	TGTGCCAGCAGTGAATGGGGGACAGGGGGAGGCTATGAGCAGTTCTTC
TRBV28	.	.	TRBJ2-3	CASSFSQSTDTQYF	TGTGCCAGCAGTTTCTCGCAGAGCACAGATACGCAGTATTTT
TRBV10-3	few	TRBD2	TRBJ2-3	CAISEPAGGPRTDTQYF	TGTGCCATCAGTGAGCCAGCGGGGGGGCCCCGCACAGATACGCAGTATTTT
TRBV7-9	.	TRBD1	TRBJ2-7	CASSLATGVEQYF	TGTGCCAGCAGCTTAGCGACAGGGGTAGAGCAGTACTTC
TRBV5-1	.	.	TRBJ2-5	CASSLGGQWETQYF	TGCGCCAGCAGCTTGGGGGGCCAGTGGGAGACCCAGTACTTC
TRBV7-2	.	.	TRBJ2-7	CASSLPSYEQYF	TGTGCCAGCAGCTTACCTTCCTACGAGCAGTACTTC
TRBV11-2	.	TRBD2	TRBJ2-5	CASSLAGGGFLETQYF	TGTGCCAGCAGCCTAGCGGGAGGCGGGTTTTTAGAGACCCAGTACTTC
TRBV5-5	.	.	TRBJ2-4	CASSLGGFSNIQYF	TGTGCCAGCAGCTTGGGAGGGTTTTCGAACATTCAGTACTTC
TRBV7-9	.	TRBD1	TRBJ1-2	CASIPRDRGYGYTF	TGTGCCAGCATCCCGCGGGACAGGGGCTATGGCTACACCTTC
TRBV7-2	.	TRBD2	TRBJ2-5	CASSLASGAPPEYQYF	TGTGCCAGCAGCTTAGCGAGCGGGGCGCCTCCAGAATACCAGTACTTC
TRBV19	.	.	TRBJ2-1	CASSIGSTYNEQFF	TGTGCCAGTAGTATAGGGAGTACCTACAATGAGCAGTTCTTC
TRBV30	few	.	TRBJ2-2	CAWGTEPTGELFF	TGTGCCTGGGGGACTGAACCGACCGGGGAGCTGTTTTTT